Given below is one T cell receptor (beta chain) in context. The antigen it recognizes is unknown. Qualities for individual bases were not recorded, and no much larger clone is one base off. TCR beta libraries were generated from genomic DNA with the immunoSEQ kit, following the manufacturer's recommendations. For library preparation, a first multiplex PCR was performed with proprietary primers, followed by a second PCR in which unique barcodes were added, and bead cleanups were performed after each round. Each sample batch included a kit-provided positive control reaction and a negative control reaction. The final libraries were assessed on an Agilent 4200 TapeStation D1000 ScreenTape, pooled by volume, and quantified by qPCR. Sequencing was performed on an Illumina NextSeq500 using a MidOutput 150-cycle cartridge, with 156 Read1 cycles, 15 Index1 cycles, and the kit custom primers. The pooled library was loaded at roughly 1 pM, with a roughly 18% PhiX control spiked in. Per the source publication's procedure: Vendor-processed data were analyzed in R, with a clonotype defined as all T cells sharing the same CDR3 nucleotide sequence. For clone abundance analyses, frequencies were normalized to the 10,000 most abundant clones in each sample. Public T cell clones, which averaged fewer than five per sample, were excluded before analysis. Tumor-enriched and baseline blood-enriched clonotypes were defined by at least a 32-fold difference in abundance between compartments. A beta-binomial differential abundance model was used to identify clonotypes that were expanded or contracted between blood time points. Tumor-blood repertoire similarity was measured with the Baroni-Urbani and Buser coefficient, and groups were compared using two-tailed Wilcoxon tests in R. TCRdb carries this immuneACCESS record with in-frame sequences only. Its versions omit some clonotypes, under half of them owing to an unresolved V gene in the studies checked, with the rest unexplained. That table is the source of V, J and clone size, and D and trimming were worked out from the DNA. This sample holds approximately 150,000 clones; less than 90% were observed only once. Roughly 17% of the sample is taken by the ten largest.

This specimen's time point label, interpreted: blood 4 weeks post-SBRT, at nephrectomy. The treatment or condition label here, explained by the study, means: 15 Gy SBRT to primary tumor, nephrectomy 4 weeks later. Samples came from a clinical trial, in which primary renal cell carcinomas received 15 Gy stereotactic body radiation therapy followed by nephrectomy 4 weeks later. Serial peripheral blood from radiation-treated patients was sampled at baseline, 2 weeks and 4 weeks after SBRT to track tumor-enriched clonotypes. All patients had renal cell carcinoma with clear cell pathology. The QIAamp DNA Blood Mini Kit (Qiagen) was used to prepare genomic DNA for TCR sequencing. The analyses included just those samples that passed every quality control check. This entry belongs to a study of radiation and T cells in renal cell carcinoma (TCRdb year 2020). For the study in its entirety: In total, 50 or so samples, comprising around 25 tumors and some 27 peripheral blood samples, were subjected to TCR beta sequencing. The last blood draw occurred 4 weeks after radiation, at the same time as nephrectomy. A total of over 4 million unique CDR3 nucleotide sequences, encoding 2.5 million to 3 million unique CDR3 amino acid sequences, were found across all 50 or so samples. General conclusions and limits of the study: Top tumor clonotypes rose in blood from baseline to 2 weeks post-radiation, then contracted by 4 weeks, suggesting transient expansion of tumor-resident clones. No pretreatment tumor biopsies were available, so the baseline intratumoral presence of clonotypes could not be determined. With a single-armed trial design, the study had no way to address how radiation dose or scheduling affects the TCR repertoire. Tracking of blood repertoire dynamics stopped at around 4 weeks after treatment, with no follow-up past that point.

This specimen consisted of blood, obtained from a patient whose treatment included radiotherapy and nephrectomy. The TCR sequence derives from a woman between 45 and 65 years old with renal cell carcinoma.

The nucleotide sequence reads as follows: TGCGCCAGCAGCCAACAGCGGGATACGCAGTATTTT. Translated, it reads CASSQQRDTQYF. Recombination joined TRBV4-3 with TRBJ2-3; D gene: possibly TRBD2, on 5 matching bases. The germline V gene encodes CDR1 LGHNA and CDR2 YSLEER. The V and J ends are trimmed by 2 bases and 6 bases, leaving 6 bases between them. Including the terminal cysteine and phenylalanine, the CDR3 comprises 12 residues. Only CDR3 DNA is held: 36 bases, read in frame from base 1.